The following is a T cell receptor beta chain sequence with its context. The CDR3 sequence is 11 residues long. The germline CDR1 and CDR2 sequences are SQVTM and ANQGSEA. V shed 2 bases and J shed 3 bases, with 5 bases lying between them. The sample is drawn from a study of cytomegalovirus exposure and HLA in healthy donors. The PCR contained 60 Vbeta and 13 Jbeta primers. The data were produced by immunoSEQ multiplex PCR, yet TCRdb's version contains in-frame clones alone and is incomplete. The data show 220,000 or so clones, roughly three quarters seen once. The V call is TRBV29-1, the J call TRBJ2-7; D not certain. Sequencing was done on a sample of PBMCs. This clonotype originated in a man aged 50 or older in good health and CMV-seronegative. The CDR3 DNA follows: TGCAGCGTTGAAAACAGCTACGAGCAGTACTTC. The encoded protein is CSVENSYEQYF.